The T cell receptor beta chain under discussion was sequenced for a study of shared T cell receptors in the human thymus. TCRdb keeps only in-frame clones here, not all; method: immunoSEQ multiplex PCR. The sample contains 550,000 to 800,000 clones, 70% to 90% of which appear only once. Germline CDR1 and CDR2: SNHLY and FYNNEI. V trimming: 4 bases; J trimming: 5 bases; junction bases outside the gene matches: 12. The CDR3 has 18 residues. The same sample was also used in a study of human thymus T cells. That paper adds: Healthy Finnish infants undergoing corrective surgery for congenital heart defects were used as donors. Resections from corrective heart surgery supplied the thymus tissue. It looked as if thymic and blood repertoires used V and J genes in a biased way. Unrelated individuals reportedly shared highly overlapping thymic TCR repertoires.

This TCR was sampled from a girl younger than two with a congenital heart defect. The chain recombines TRBV2 with TRBJ1-3; the match to TRBD1 covers 12 bases. The material sequenced was thymocytes. DNA for the CDR3: TGTGCCAGCAGTGGGGCGTCAGGGACAGGGGGCTCGAGAAACACCATATATTTT. This translates into CASSGASGTGGSRNTIYF.